A selection of T cell receptor beta chains follows, all from one sample in a study of shared clonotypes between healthy human individuals. Sequencing was performed with immunoSEQ multiplex PCR; in TCRdb, only in-frame clones are kept and a portion is missing. The repertoire consists of about 2.4 million clones, with more than 80% occurring once and the leading ten covering roughly 0.13%. What was sequenced was naive CD4+ T cells sorted from blood. The source is a man aged 18 to 29 in good health. Both conserved end residues are part of each CDR3.

v_call	j_call	cdr3_aa
TRBV19	TRBJ2-3	CASSMFPEGTNTQYF
TRBV5-1	TRBJ2-1	CASSLDPGSGNEQFF
TRBV2	TRBJ1-4	CASRTGIPGEKLFF
TRBV10-3	TRBJ1-1	CAISESGQALMNTEAFF
TRBV5-1	TRBJ1-1	CASSLARGGRPNTEAFF
TRBV7-9	TRBJ1-2	CASSFDRTGGYGYTF
TRBV28	TRBJ2-3	CASSKPGLATDTQYF
TRBV7-9	TRBJ2-7	CASSPSTSVTPYEQYF
TRBV2	TRBJ2-3	CASRQEDTQYF
TRBV10-3	TRBJ2-1	CAISGLAGGKNEQFF
TRBV5-8	TRBJ2-2	CASSRSRGAGDTGELFF